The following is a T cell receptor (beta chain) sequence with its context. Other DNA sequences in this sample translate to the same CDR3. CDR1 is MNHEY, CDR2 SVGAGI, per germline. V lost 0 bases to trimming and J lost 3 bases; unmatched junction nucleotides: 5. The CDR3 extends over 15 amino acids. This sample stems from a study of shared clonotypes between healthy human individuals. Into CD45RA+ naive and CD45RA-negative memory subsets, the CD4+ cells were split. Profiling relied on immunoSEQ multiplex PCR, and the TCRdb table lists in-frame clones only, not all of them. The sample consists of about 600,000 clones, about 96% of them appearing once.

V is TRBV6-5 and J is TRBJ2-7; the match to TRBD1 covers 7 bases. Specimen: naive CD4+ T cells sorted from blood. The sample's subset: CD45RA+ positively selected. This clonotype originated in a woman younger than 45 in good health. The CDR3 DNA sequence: TGTGCCAGCAGTTACTCGAGAGGGGGCAGCTACGAGCAGTACTTC. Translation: CASSYSRGGSYEQYF.